Listed below are T cell receptor beta chains from one sample, sequenced in a study of neurological immune-mediated disorders. A single record per CDR3 protein comes from TCRdb applying MiXCR to the 5' RACE reads. The sample shows about 30,000 distinct CDR3 sequences, 15% of them seen only once. The specimen sequenced was PBMCs. Receptor source: a man in his 70s in good health. The CDR3 runs from the conserved cysteine through the conserved F or W. The D gene is left open where the match is weak. Where a row states a size, it is once, few, many or the class of an expanded clone; other rows omit it.

D gene	V gene	clone size	J gene	CDR3 DNA	CDR3 protein
NA	TRBV28	few	TRBJ2-3	TGTGCCAGCAGTCCTGGCGGTTCCGGGGATACGCAGTATTTT	CASSPGGSGDTQYF
NA	TRBV27	NA	TRBJ1-5	TGTGCCAGCAGTAGGGGACGGGGGGCAGATCAGCCCCGGCATTTT	CASSRGRGADQPRHF
NA	TRBV5-1	NA	TRBJ2-4	TGCGCCAGCACTGAGTGTAGCGGCGCCAAAAACATTCAGTACTTC	CASTECSGAKNIQYF
NA	TRBV20-1	many	TRBJ1-3	TGCAGTGCTAGATCGGGATCTGGAAACACCATATATTTT	CSARSGSGNTIYF
TRBD1	TRBV5-1	many	TRBJ2-3	TGCGCCAGCAGCTTGACAGGGGGCAAGACAGATACGCAGTATTTT	CASSLTGGKTDTQYF
TRBD2	TRBV5-4	NA	TRBJ2-1	TGTGCCAGTACGCGAGGCGGGGGGACCTACAATGAGCAGTTCTTC	CASTRGGGTYNEQFF
TRBD2	TRBV7-2	NA	TRBJ2-5	TGTGCCAGCAGCCCCCGGGGACTAGCGGGGAGTAAAGAGACCCAGTACTTC	CASSPRGLAGSKETQYF
NA	TRBV6-2/TRBV6-3	many	TRBJ2-5	TGTGCCAGCAGTTACTCGGAGACCCAGTACTTC	CASSYSETQYF
NA	TRBV20-1	many	TRBJ2-2	TGCAGTGCTATAAGGACCACGAACACCGGGGAGCTGTTTTTT	CSAIRTTNTGELFF
TRBD1	TRBV5-1	many	TRBJ2-1	TGCGCCAGCAGCCTGGACAGGTACAATGAGCAGTTCTTC	CASSLDRYNEQFF
NA	TRBV5-5	many	TRBJ1-4	TGTGCCAGCAGCTTGAGGGCAACCCGTGAGGGGGAAAAACTGTTTTTT	CASSLRATREGEKLFF
NA	TRBV20-1	many	TRBJ2-7	TGCAGCGCAATGAGAGGCAGGCACGAGCAGTACTTC	CSAMRGRHEQYF
NA	TRBV4-3	NA	TRBJ2-2	TGCGCCAGCAGCCGGTTCGGTGGGGACCTGTTTTTT	CASSRFGGDLFF
NA	TRBV12-3/TRBV12-4	NA	TRBJ2-2	TGTGCCAGCAGTCGGGGGGCGGGAGCGGCCGGGGAGCTGTTTTTT	CASSRGAGAAGELFF
NA	TRBV15	many	TRBJ2-7	TGTGCCACCAGCAGGGAGTACAGGGACGAGCAGTACTTC	CATSREYRDEQYF
NA	TRBV20-1	many	TRBJ1-1	TGCAGTGCTAGCCCAGGGGTGGGGGACACTGAAGCTTTCTTT	CSASPGVGDTEAFF
NA	TRBV6-5	few	TRBJ2-6	TGTGCCAGCAGTAGGGGGAAAAGCTCTGGGGCCAACGTCCTGACTTTC	CASSRGKSSGANVLTF
NA	TRBV20-1	many	TRBJ2-3	TGCAGTGCTAGCTCCCCGGGACACCTTCGCACAGATACGCAGTATTTT	CSASSPGHLRTDTQYF
TRBD1	TRBV24-1	many	TRBJ2-1	TGTGCCACCAGTGACCCCATGGGACAGGGGGCGCAGGAGCAGTTCTTC	CATSDPMGQGAQEQFF
NA	TRBV12-3/TRBV12-4	few	TRBJ1-2	TGTGCTAGCAGTCTAGGGTCAGGGTCCGTCTACACCTTC	CASSLGSGSVYTF
NA	TRBV15	many	TRBJ2-5	TGTGCCACCAGCAGAACCCGGGGCTCAGAGGTGGAGACCCAGTACTTC	CATSRTRGSEVETQYF
TRBD2	TRBV12-3/TRBV12-4	many	TRBJ2-3	TGTGCCAGCAGTTATAGACTAGCGGGGGTTACAGATACGCAGTATTTT	CASSYRLAGVTDTQYF
NA	TRBV15	many	TRBJ2-7	TGTGCCACCAGCAGCCTCTTCGCGAGCTCCTACGAGCAGTACTTC	CATSSLFASSYEQYF
NA	TRBV7-2	many	TRBJ2-5	TGTGCCAGCAGCTTAGGTCTCTCTAGGGTTGGGACCCAGTACTTC	CASSLGLSRVGTQYF
NA	TRBV6-5	many	TRBJ2-7	TGTGCCAGCAGGCCCGGGACACTCTCCTACGAGCAGTACTTC	CASRPGTLSYEQYF
NA	TRBV20-1	NA	TRBJ2-2	TGCAGTGCCTTGTGGGGGAACACCGGGTATCTGTTTTTT	CSALWGNTGYLFF
NA	TRBV7-9	many	TRBJ2-2	TGTGCCAGCAGTCCATACAGGGCCGCGAACACCGGGGAGCTGTTTTTT	CASSPYRAANTGELFF
TRBD1	TRBV7-3	many	TRBJ2-7	TGTGCCAGCAGCGCTACCGGGACAGGGTCCTACGAGCAGTACTTC	CASSATGTGSYEQYF
NA	TRBV29-1	many	TRBJ2-6	TGCAGCGTTGTACAATCTGGGGCCAACGTCCTGACTTTC	CSVVQSGANVLTF
TRBD2	TRBV20-1	many	TRBJ2-3	TGCAGTGCTAGAGTAGCGGGGAGCACAGATACGCAGTATTTT	CSARVAGSTDTQYF
NA	TRBV6-4	many	TRBJ1-5	TGTGCCAGCAGCCAGGATCGCAATCAGCCCCAGCATTTT	CASSQDRNQPQHF
NA	TRBV30	many	TRBJ1-4	TGTGCCTGGAGTGCAGACAGAAGATTTGAAAAACTGTTTTTT	CAWSADRRFEKLFF
NA	TRBV7-7	NA	TRBJ2-2	TGTGCTAGCAACCCCCAGTTTGTGAGAGTATGGACCGGGGAGCTGTTTTTT	CASNPQFVRVWTGELFF
NA	TRBV6-1	many	TRBJ1-1	TGTGCCAGCAGTTCCGGGAGGAACACTGAAGCTTTCTTT	CASSSGRNTEAFF
NA	TRBV29-1	many	TRBJ2-7	TGCAGCGTTTTGCTCACAGGTACCTACGAGCAGTACTTC	CSVLLTGTYEQYF
NA	TRBV5-4	many	TRBJ2-1	TGTGCCAGCTCGGACTGGAACAATGAGCAGTTCTTC	CASSDWNNEQFF
TRBD1	TRBV4-2	few	TRBJ2-3	TGTGCCAGCAGCCAAGATAGGGGACAGGGGGCATCAGATACGCAGTATTTT	CASSQDRGQGASDTQYF
NA	TRBV28	many	TRBJ1-4	TGTGCCAGCGGCCTTACAGCAACTAATGAAAAACTGTTTTTT	CASGLTATNEKLFF
TRBD1	TRBV9	many	TRBJ2-5	TGTGCCAGCAGCGTAGGAGGGGGCGGTTATCAAGAGACCCAGTACTTC	CASSVGGGGYQETQYF
TRBD1	TRBV7-2	many	TRBJ2-2	TGTGCCAGCAGCCCTAACAGGGGGCAAACCGGGGAGCTGTTTTTT	CASSPNRGQTGELFF
NA	TRBV12-3/TRBV12-4	many	TRBJ1-1	TGTGCCAGCAGCTATGGACAGATGAGGGCTTTCTTT	CASSYGQMRAFF
NA	TRBV10-3	many	TRBJ2-5	TGTGCCATCAGTGAGTCGACTCGGTTTGAGGAGACCCAGTACTTC	CAISESTRFEETQYF
TRBD2	TRBV20-1	many	TRBJ2-1	TGCAGTGCCAGGACTAGCGGGGGCTACTACAATGAGCAGTTCTTC	CSARTSGGYYNEQFF
NA	TRBV5-1	many	TRBJ1-2	TGCGCCAGCAGCTTGGCCGGAACCGTTTCAGCTAACTATGGCTACACCTTC	CASSLAGTVSANYGYTF
NA	TRBV29-1	many	TRBJ2-7	TGCAGCGTTTTAGGAGGGCCGGGTGAGCAGTACTTC	CSVLGGPGEQYF
NA	TRBV5-1	NA	TRBJ2-2	TGCGCCAGCAGCTTGGGGGGGCAGGTCACCGGGGATCTGTTTTTT	CASSLGGQVTGDLFF
TRBD1	TRBV29-1	many	TRBJ2-4	TGCAGCGTTGGTGCCGGACAGGGGTTGTACTTC	CSVGAGQGLYF
NA	TRBV6-6	NA	TRBJ1-4	TGTGCCAGCAGTGAAAGCCAGTCTAACCCGCTTTTT	CASSESQSNPLF
TRBD1	TRBV18	many	TRBJ1-4	TGTGCCAGCTCACTACCCCGGGACAGGGCTGGAAGGGCGGATGAAAAACTGTTTTTT	CASSLPRDRAGRADEKLFF
NA	TRBV4-3	many	TRBJ2-6	TGCGCCAGCAGCCAAAAAACAGGGTCTGGGGCCAACGTCCTGACTTTC	CASSQKTGSGANVLTF